This T cell receptor (beta chain) was captured by sequencing in a study of cytomegalovirus exposure and HLA in healthy donors. Both 60 Vbeta primers and 13 Jbeta primers went into the PCR. Clones were read by immunoSEQ multiplex PCR, and TCRdb kept only the in-frame ones, dropping some. Of 150,000 or so clones in the sample, just under 80% were seen once. This sequence originates from a man aged 18 to 29 in good health and CMV-seropositive. What was sequenced was PBMCs.

CDR3 in amino acids: CASGFGLRETQYF. The CDR3 nucleotides read TGTGCTAGTGGTTTTGGGCTCCGGGAGACCCAGTACTTC. This chain connects TRBV12-5 to TRBJ2-5; D call uncertain. The germline CDR1 and CDR2 sequences are LGHNT and FRNRAP. The CDR3 loop spans 13 amino acids. V gave up 3 bases and J gave up 5 bases, with 10 bases separating them. The full variable domain, completed using reference TRBV12-5 and TRBJ2-5, is DARVTQTPRHKVTEMGQEVTMRCQPILGHNTVFWYRQTMMQGLELLAYFRNRAPLDDSGMPKDRFSAEMPDATLATLKIQPSEPRDSAVYFCASGFGLRETQYFGPGTRLLVL.